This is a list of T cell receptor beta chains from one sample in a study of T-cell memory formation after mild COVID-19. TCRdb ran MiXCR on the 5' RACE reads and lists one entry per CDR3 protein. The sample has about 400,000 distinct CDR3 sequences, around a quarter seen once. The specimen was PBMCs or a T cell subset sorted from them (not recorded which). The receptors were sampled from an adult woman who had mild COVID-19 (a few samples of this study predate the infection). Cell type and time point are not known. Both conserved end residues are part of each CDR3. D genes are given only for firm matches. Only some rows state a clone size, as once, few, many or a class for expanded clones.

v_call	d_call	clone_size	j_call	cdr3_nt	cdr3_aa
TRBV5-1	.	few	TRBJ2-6	TGCGCCAGCAGCTTGGTGGGCAGGGGCGTGCGGTCTGGGGCCAACGTCCTGACTTTC	CASSLVGRGVRSGANVLTF
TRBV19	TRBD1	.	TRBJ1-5	TGTGCCAGTAGTATGGTAGACAGGGATCAGCCCCAGCATTTT	CASSMVDRDQPQHF
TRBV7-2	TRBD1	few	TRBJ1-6	TGTGCCAGCAGCTCGTTGACAGGGACAGGTTCACCCCTCCACTTT	CASSSLTGTGSPLHF
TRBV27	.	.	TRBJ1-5	TGTGCCAGCATGGGCACCAGGGACAATCAGCCCCAGCATTTT	CASMGTRDNQPQHF
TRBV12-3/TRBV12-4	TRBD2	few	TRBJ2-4	TGTGCCAGCAGCCGACTAGCGGGGGGGCATGATGGGGCGATCAACATTCAGTACTTC	CASSRLAGGHDGAINIQYF
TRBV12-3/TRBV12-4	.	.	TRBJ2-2	TGTGCCAGCAGTCCGGACTCGGGACAACCGAACACCGGGGAGCTGTTTTTT	CASSPDSGQPNTGELFF
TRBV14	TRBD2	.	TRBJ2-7	TGTGCCAGCAGCCAGCGGCTAGCGGGCTACGAGCAGTACTTC	CASSQRLAGYEQYF
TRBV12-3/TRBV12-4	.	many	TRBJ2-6	TGTGCCAGCACCCAGGGGGGGCTTGGGGCCAACGTCCTGACTTTC	CASTQGGLGANVLTF
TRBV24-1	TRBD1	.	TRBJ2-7	TGTGCCACCAGTGATTTGTCGGACAGGGCTGACGAGCAGTACTTC	CATSDLSDRADEQYF
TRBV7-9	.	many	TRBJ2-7	TGTGCCAGCAGCTTAGGGACTGGGTATGACGAGCAGTACTTC	CASSLGTGYDEQYF
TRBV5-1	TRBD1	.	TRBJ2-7	TGCGCCAGCAAACGGGACAGCCGCTCCTACGAGCAGTACTTC	CASKRDSRSYEQYF
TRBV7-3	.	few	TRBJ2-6	TGTGCCAGCAGCCTAGACGGAACCGGGTCCAACGTCCTGACTTTC	CASSLDGTGSNVLTF
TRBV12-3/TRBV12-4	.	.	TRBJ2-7	TGTGCCAGCAGTGTCTATTTGAGACACGACCCCTTCTACGAGCAGTACTTC	CASSVYLRHDPFYEQYF
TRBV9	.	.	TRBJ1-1	TGTGCCAGCAGCGTAGATACAGGGACGGGCACTGAAGCTTTCTTT	CASSVDTGTGTEAFF
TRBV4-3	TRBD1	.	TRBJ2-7	TGCGCCAGCAGCCAAGACTGGACAGGGGGGAACGAGCAGTACTTC	CASSQDWTGGNEQYF
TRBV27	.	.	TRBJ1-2	TGTGCCAGCAGTTTGTTCCCGGGACAACGGGGCTACACCTTC	CASSLFPGQRGYTF
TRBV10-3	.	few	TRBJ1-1	TGTGCCATCAGGGGGATCATGAACACTGAAGCTTTCTTT	CAIRGIMNTEAFF
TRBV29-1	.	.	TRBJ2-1	TGCAGCGTTGAGGACAGCTCCTACAATGAGCAGTTCTTC	CSVEDSSYNEQFF
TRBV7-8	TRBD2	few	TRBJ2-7	TGTGCCAGCAGCTTGATGAGACTAGCGGGAATGGACGAGCAGTACTTC	CASSLMRLAGMDEQYF
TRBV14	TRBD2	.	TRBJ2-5	TGTGCCAGCAGCCGACTGGGACTACCCCAAGAGACCCAGTACTTC	CASSRLGLPQETQYF
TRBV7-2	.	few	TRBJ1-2	TGTGCCAGCAGCCCACAGGGATTACCTAACTATGGCTACACCTTC	CASSPQGLPNYGYTF
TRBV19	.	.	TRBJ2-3	TGTGCCAGTAGTATGGGTGACAGGAAGGGTACGCAGTATTTT	CASSMGDRKGTQYF
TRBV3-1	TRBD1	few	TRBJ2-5	TGTGCCAGCAGCCGTCGACAGGGGGCGAGCCAAGAGACCCAGTACTTC	CASSRRQGASQETQYF
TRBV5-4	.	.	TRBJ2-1	TGTGCCAGCAGCTTGTGGGAAACCAATGAGCAGTTCTTC	CASSLWETNEQFF
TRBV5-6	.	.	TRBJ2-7	TGTGCCAGCAGCTGGGGGCCGGGAGGCACCTACGAGCAGTACTTC	CASSWGPGGTYEQYF
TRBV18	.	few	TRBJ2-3	TGTGCCAGCTCAATCAGGACAGGCACAGATACGCAGTATTTT	CASSIRTGTDTQYF
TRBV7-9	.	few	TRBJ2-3	TGTGCCAGCAGCTTAGACCCGTGGGGGGCCAGCACAGATACGCAGTATTTT	CASSLDPWGASTDTQYF
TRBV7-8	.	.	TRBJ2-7	TGTGCCAGCAGCTCCCCTGAGGGGGGGCACTACGAGCAGTACTTC	CASSSPEGGHYEQYF
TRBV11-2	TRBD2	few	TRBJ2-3	TGTGCCAGCAGCCAAGTCGGGCTAGCGGGTCATAGCACAGATACGCAGTATTTT	CASSQVGLAGHSTDTQYF
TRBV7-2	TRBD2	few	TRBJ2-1	TGTGCCAGCAGCCGAAGCGGGAGGCTTGAGCAGTTCTTC	CASSRSGRLEQFF
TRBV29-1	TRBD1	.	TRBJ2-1	TGCAGCGTTGAGGGACAGGGGATATTAGCGGGACCCCACTCCTACAATGAGCAGTTCTTC	CSVEGQGILAGPHSYNEQFF
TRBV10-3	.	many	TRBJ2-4	TGTGCCACACGCAGGGCGGACATTCAGTACTTC	CATRRADIQYF
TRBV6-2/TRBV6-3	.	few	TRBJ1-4	TGTGCCAGCAGGCCAGGACCCCCAGGAGAAAAACTGTTTTTT	CASRPGPPGEKLFF
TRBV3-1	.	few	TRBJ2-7	TGTGCCAGCAGCCCCCCCGGACCGTTGCAGTACTTC	CASSPPGPLQYF
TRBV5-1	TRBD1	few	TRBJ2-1	TGCGCCAGCAGCACGGGGACAGGGACTGTTGGTGAGCAGTTCTTC	CASSTGTGTVGEQFF
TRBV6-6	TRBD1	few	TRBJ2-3	TGTGCCAGCACTCCGGGACAGTACACAGATACGCAGTATTTT	CASTPGQYTDTQYF
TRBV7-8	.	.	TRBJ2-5	TGTGCCAGCAGCCTCGCTCCGGGACTCCCTGGGGAGACCCAGTACTTC	CASSLAPGLPGETQYF
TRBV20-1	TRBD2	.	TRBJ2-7	TGCAGTGCTATTGGCCTCATTAGGACTAGCGGTTTACCACCATACGAGCAGTACTTC	CSAIGLIRTSGLPPYEQYF
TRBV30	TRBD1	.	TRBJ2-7	TGTGCCTGGAGTGTCCGGACAGGGAACGAGCAGTACTTC	CAWSVRTGNEQYF
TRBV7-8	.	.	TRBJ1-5	TGTGCCAGCAGCTTAGGGCGAAGGTGGGGTCAGCCCCAGCATTTT	CASSLGRRWGQPQHF
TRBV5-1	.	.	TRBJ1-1	TGCGCCAGCAGCTTGGTAAGGGTTGACACTGAAGCTTTCTTT	CASSLVRVDTEAFF
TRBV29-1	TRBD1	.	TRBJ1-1	TGCAGCGCCAGGGACAGCTGGGTGAACACTGAAGCTTTCTTT	CSARDSWVNTEAFF
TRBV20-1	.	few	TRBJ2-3	TGCAGTGCAAGACCCAGTTGGGGGGATACGCAGTATTTT	CSARPSWGDTQYF
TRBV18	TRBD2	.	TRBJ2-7	TGTGCCAGCTCAACGACTAGCGGGAAGGTATACGAGCAGTACTTC	CASSTTSGKVYEQYF
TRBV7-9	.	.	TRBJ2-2	TGTGCCACCCAGCTTCTGGTTTCGGGGGAGCGGGAGCTGTTTTTT	CATQLLVSGERELFF
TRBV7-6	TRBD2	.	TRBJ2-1	TGTGCCAGCAGCTCCACGGGACTAGCCTCACCTAATAATGAGCAGTTCTTC	CASSSTGLASPNNEQFF
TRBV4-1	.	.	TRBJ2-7	TGCGCCAGCAGCCAAGATAACGTCGAAAGCTCCTACGAGCAGTACTTC	CASSQDNVESSYEQYF
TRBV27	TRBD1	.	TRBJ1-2	TGTGCCAGCAGTTCGCGGACAGGGGCGAAAGGCTACACCTTC	CASSSRTGAKGYTF
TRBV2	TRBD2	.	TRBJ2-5	TGTGCCAGCAGCCCGGGCGGGGGGGCTGAGACCCAGTACTTC	CASSPGGGAETQYF
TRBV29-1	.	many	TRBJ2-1	TGCAGCGTCGTGAGACAAGGAGGGTCCTACAATGAGCAGTTCTTC	CSVVRQGGSYNEQFF
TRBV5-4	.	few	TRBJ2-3	TGTGCCAGCAGCTTTGGGGGAGTAGATACGCAGTATTTT	CASSFGGVDTQYF
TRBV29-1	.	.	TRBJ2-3	TGCAGCGCTTCCGAGAGCACAGATACGCAGTATTTT	CSASESTDTQYF
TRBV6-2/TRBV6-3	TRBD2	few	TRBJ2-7	TGTGCCAGCAGTTTTAGGACTAGCGGGGACTACGAGCAGTACTTC	CASSFRTSGDYEQYF
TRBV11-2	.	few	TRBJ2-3	TGTGCCAGCAGCCAAAGGACGACAGGCGCAGATACGCAGTATTTT	CASSQRTTGADTQYF